This T cell receptor (beta chain) was identified during a study of vaccination and CD4 T cells after COVID-19. Study information: Post-COVID draws followed diagnosis by a median around 100 days (range 35 to 161).

The treatment was: roughly 10-day PBMC culture with coronavirus spike peptide pools or control peptides (ViraFEST assay). Worth noting for this clonotype: Its cognate antigen is unknown.

The Oncomine TCR Beta short-read assay generated sequence data from the DNA of cultured CD4+ T cells. Via MiXCR, TCRdb re-called the PCR reads, giving one row per CDR3 protein. The table includes some 17,000 distinct CDR3 sequences, less than 50% detected once. Sample: CD4+ T cells from blood, cultured in vitro. The receptor's source is a human donor who had recovered from COVID-19.

The CDR3 DNA is TGTGCCAGCAGTTTCTACCCCGGTTACAATGAGCAGTTCTTC. It translates to CASSFYPGYNEQFF. The rearrangement uses TRBV12-3 or TRBV12-4 and TRBJ2-1; D gene unclear. V lost 3 bases, J lost 4 bases, and 10 bases lay in between. The CDR3 is 14 residues long.